These 20 T cell receptor beta chains came from one sample sequenced in a study of OX40 agonist ivuxolimab in advanced cancers. Library preparation employed the immunoSEQ multiplex PCR assay. In TCRdb, the immuneACCESS table is reduced to in-frame sequences with V and J assigned. These tables do not hold every clone; where another copy was compared, an unresolved V gene accounts for under half, and the others remain unexplained. This sample gives approximately 66,000 clones in total; approximately 92% of them show up just once. The top ten hold 5.5% to 8% of the sample. The sequencing here drew on CD4+ or CD8+ T cells sorted from blood, taken in a trial of the OX40 agonist ivuxolimab. The receptors were gathered from an adult with an advanced solid tumor such as melanoma, head and neck, liver or kidney cancer.

The gene calls are TRBV9 and TRBJ2-5; D is unclear. The CDR3 extends over 14 amino acids. Trimming stripped 4 bases from V and 5 bases from J, with 15 bases between. Germline V gives CDR1 SGDLS, CDR2 YYNGEE. The chain's CDR3 is CASSYSGLGETQYF. CDR3 in DNA: TGTGCCAGCAGCTATTCCGGGTTAGGGGAGACCCAGTACTTC.

The gene calls are TRBV9 and TRBJ2-2; 11 nucleotides line up with TRBD2. V lost 0 bases and J lost 3; bases outside the gene matches: 4. Germline-derived CDR1 and CDR2 are SGDLS and YYNGEE. The CDR3 consists of 17 residues. CDR3 bases: TGTGCCAGCAGCGTAGTAGCTAGCGGGGGGTACACCGGGGAGCTGTTTTTT. As protein: CASSVVASGGYTGELFF.

This clone was picked up a small number of times. V is TRBV5-6 and J is TRBJ2-7; D ambiguous. The CDR3 is 12 residues long. The germline V gene encodes CDR1 SGHDT and CDR2 YYEEEE. The V end lost 0 bases, the J end lost 5 bases, and 6 bases lay between the germline ends. CDR3 coding DNA: TGTGCCAGCAGCTTGGACAGAGACGAGCAGTACTTC. Encoded protein: CASSLDRDEQYF.

The chain joins TRBV7-9 to TRBJ2-5; TRBD2 might be the D (6 bases). The CDR3 has 15 residues. CDR1 is SEHNR and CDR2 is FQNEAQ in the germline V gene (reference sequence). Trimming took off 3 bases at V and 3 bases at J, with 14 bases between the two ends. The CDR3 here is CASSFLGGLEETQYF. The CDR3 nucleotides are TGTGCCAGCAGCTTTCTCGGGGGTTTGGAAGAGACCCAGTACTTC.

The chain has TRBV4-2 and TRBJ2-2; unclear D gene. The CDR3 has 16 amino acids. With 1 base removed from V and 1 base from J, the gap between germline ends came to 10 bases. In germline, CDR1 is LGHNA, CDR2 YNFKEQ. In nucleotides, the CDR3 is TGTGCCAGCAGCCAAGTGAACGCTATGAACACCGGGGAGCTGTTTTTT. Amino acids: CASSQVNAMNTGELFF.

The chain combines TRBV13 with TRBJ2-7; 11 nucleotides line up with TRBD2. This CDR3 region has 16 residues. The V and J ends lost 4 bases and 2 bases, in that order; junction bases with no gene match: 7. Germline values: CDR1 PRHDT, CDR2 FYEKMQ (reference sequence). The CDR3 coding sequence is TGTGCCAGCAGCTCCCTTACTAGCGGGAGCACCTACGAGCAGTACTTC. The encoded protein is CASSSLTSGSTYEQYF. The variable domain in full, with the rest retrieved from reference TRBV13 and TRBJ2-7, is AAGVIQSPRHLIKEKRETATLKCYPIPRHDTVYWYQQGPGQDPQFLISFYEKMQSDKGSIPDRFSAQQFSDYHSELNMSSLELGDSALYFCASSSLTSGSTYEQYFGPGTRLTVT.

This sequence joins TRBV30 and TRBJ2-7; D is ambiguous. The CDR3 spans 13 residues. Trimming stripped 4 bases from V and 5 bases from J, with 15 bases between. Germline V gene sequence: CDR1 GTSNPN, CDR2 SVGIG (reference sequence). Here the CDR3 DNA reads TGTGCCTGGAACCAAGTGGGGTTAGACGAGCAGTACTTC. As protein: CAWNQVGLDEQYF.

CDR3: CASSRPNTEAFF. In DNA, the CDR3 is TGTGCCAGCAGCAGACCGAACACTGAAGCTTTCTTT. V and J are TRBV5-6 and TRBJ1-1; D is uncertain. The V and J ends lost 4 bases and 1 base respectively, with 5 bases between them. Germline CDR1 is SGHDT and CDR2 is YYEEEE. CDR3 length equals 12 residues.

This sequence joins TRBV4-3 and TRBJ1-5, with 7 bases identical to TRBD1. The CDR3 has 16 amino acids. V shed 1 base, J shed 5 bases, and the junction held 8 bases outside the gene matches. The germline V gene has CDR1 LGHNA and CDR2 YSLEER. CDR3 coding DNA: TGCGCCAGCAGCCAAGTCGTATCGACAGGGCATCAGCCCCAGCATTTT. Translation gives CASSQVVSTGHQPQHF.

The V gene is TRBV7-9, the J gene TRBJ1-1, with D possibly TRBD1 on 5 matching bases. The CDR3 has 14 amino acids. Trimming removed 3 bases from V and 3 bases from J, with 11 bases in between. The germline V gene has CDR1 SEHNR and CDR2 FQNEAQ (reference sequence). CDR3 in DNA: TGTGCCAGCAGCTTCAGGGCTGGGGACACTGAAGCTTTCTTT. It yields the protein CASSFRAGDTEAFF.

The chain has TRBV5-8 and TRBJ1-4; D not resolved. This CDR3 region has 13 residues. Germline values: CDR1 SGHTS, CDR2 YDEGEE. Trimming left V 5 bases short and J 5 bases short, with 10 bases between. The CDR3 sequence is CASSEEANEKLFF. CDR3 DNA sequence: TGTGCCAGCAGTGAAGAGGCCAATGAAAAACTGTTTTTT.

The chain couples TRBV28 to TRBJ2-7, with D unclear. V lost 4 bases to trimming and J lost 2 bases, with 15 bases between them. From germline, CDR1 is MDHEN and CDR2 SYDVKM. The CDR3 consists of 15 residues. CDR3 bases: TGTGCCAGCAGTTCTGCCCGTGAGGTTACCTACGAGCAGTACTTC. Encoded protein: CASSSAREVTYEQYF.

The rearrangement uses TRBV15 and TRBJ2-2, with 10 positions matching TRBD2. CDR3 length: 16 residues. After removal of 6 bases from V and 4 bases from J, the junction contained 8 bases not matched to a gene. Germline V CDR1 and CDR2: LNHNV, YYDKDF (reference sequence). CDR3 sequence: CATREASGGITGELFF. The CDR3 nucleotides read TGTGCCACCAGGGAGGCTAGCGGGGGAATCACCGGGGAGCTGTTTTTT.

Comment on this clone: The junction departs from germline at one end; a sequencing error may be responsible. The J gene is TRBJ2-5, the V gene TRBV27; maybe TRBD1 (5 bases). Germline V gene data show CDR1 as MNHEY and CDR2 as SMNVEV (reference sequence). The CDR3 contains 11 residues. CDR3 sequence: CASRMNRYVHF. CDR3 DNA sequence: TGTGCCAGCAGAATGAACAGGTATGTGCACTTC.

The chain employs TRBV11-3 and TRBJ2-2; D remains unclear. Germline values: CDR1 SGHNT, CDR2 YENEEA. CDR3 length: 11 amino acids. The germline V and J ends were trimmed by 5 bases and 6 bases, with 4 bases remaining between them. This CDR3 is CASSASGELFF. The CDR3, as DNA: TGTGCCAGCAGCGCGTCCGGGGAGCTGTTTTTT.

The chain joins TRBV6-5 to TRBJ2-1; TRBD2 might be the D (5 bases). The length of the CDR3 is 13 residues. The ends were cut back, 2 bases at V and 4 bases at J, with 6 bases in the middle. CDR1 is MNHEY, CDR2 SVGAGI, per germline. The CDR3 here is CASSYGGYNEQFF. CDR3 in DNA: TGTGCCAGCAGTTACGGAGGTTACAATGAGCAGTTCTTC.

This clone appeared a single time. V is TRBV27 and J is TRBJ2-1; D uncertain. CDR3 length equals 13 residues. Germline CDR1 and CDR2: MNHEY and SMNVEV (reference sequence). V was clipped by 1 base and J by 0 bases, with 1 base between them. CDR3 nucleotides: TGTGCCAGCAGTTTATACTCCTACAATGAGCAGTTCTTC. Translating gives CASSLYSYNEQFF.

Points on this clone: The junction and the germline gene differ at one end; a read error may be behind it. This chain uses TRBV7-7 with TRBJ2-1; 8 nucleotides match TRBD1. This CDR3 has 15 residues. The germline gives CDR1 SSHAT, CDR2 FNYEAQ (reference sequence). CDR3 nucleotide sequence: TGTGCTAGCAGCCCGGACAGGGCCCCCTACAATGAGCAGTTCTTC. It encodes CASSPDRAPYNEQFF.

The V and J genes are TRBV18 and TRBJ1-2; D not resolved. The CDR3 consists of 14 residues. The germline CDR1 and CDR2 sequences are KGHSH and LQKENI. V lost 3 bases to trimming and J lost 3 bases, with 11 bases between them. CDR3 in DNA: TGTGCCAGCTCACCGGGCAGCCGGGACTATGGCTACACCTTC. This encodes CASSPGSRDYGYTF.

The chain is built from TRBV15 and TRBJ1-5, with TRBD1 identical over 10 bases. The CDR3 has 19 residues. Germline values: CDR1 LNHNV, CDR2 YYDKDF (reference sequence). V trimming: 3 bases; J trimming: 1 base; junction bases outside the gene matches: 12. This CDR3 is CATSRYGKGQGMSNQPQHF. Written as DNA, the CDR3 is TGTGCCACCAGCAGGTATGGAAAGGGACAGGGGATGAGCAATCAGCCCCAGCATTTT.